This T cell receptor (beta chain) was obtained from a study of blood T cells in healthy people across ages. Study-level points and caveats: Per million T cells, TCR beta diversity dropped roughly linearly as age increased.

Combining a sample-barcoded 5' primer with a J-beta primer mix, a second PCR ran for roughly 7 to 12 cycles. Every single cDNA molecule received a tag from a template-switch adaptor with 12 random nucleotides. Any given sample supplied a minimum of 2.5 million CDR3-containing paired-end reads. TCRdb independently ran MiXCR on the 5' RACE reads; one entry per CDR3 protein. The sample records about 690,000 distinct CDR3 sequences, 40% to 45% being singletons. Comments on this clonotype: Its target is not known. No conserved phenylalanine or tryptophan is present at the end of the CDR3, so a read error is the likely explanation. Because the CDR3's place on the DNA is in doubt, the DNA is left out and the CDR3 is given as listed by TCRdb.

Counting both end residues, the CDR3 totals 15 amino acids. Germline V gene lookup returns CDR1 MNHEY and CDR2 SVGAGI. Source material: blood. The sequence was obtained from a man older than 75 in good health. The V call is TRBV6-5, the J call TRBJ2-1; the table's D call of TRBD1 was not tested on the DNA. CDR3 protein: CASSSTGGNGYTFGS.